At least ten counts were recorded for the clone carrying this T cell receptor (beta chain). What it binds is unknown. This specimen belongs to a study of response to subunit inactivated influenza vaccine. Study-level findings and limits: Every seasonal influenza vaccination brings in few new T cells, the authors suggested.

MiXCR was run by TCRdb on the RT-PCR reads, yielding one entry per CDR3 protein. The table lists over 650,000 distinct CDR3 sequences, under 20% of them singletons. Sequenced here: PBMCs from blood, sampled 4 to 6 days after vaccination. The receptor comes from a man aged 50-60 years who received an inactivated influenza vaccine.

The CDR3 nucleotides read TGCAGTGCTGGGACGGGACAGAGTTACGAGCAGTACTTC. It yields the protein CSAGTGQSYEQYF. The chain joins TRBV20-1 to TRBJ2-7, with 7 bases fitting TRBD1. This CDR3 has 13 amino acids. Germline lookup yields CDR1 DFQATT and CDR2 SNEGSKA (reference sequence). The V segment lost 5 bases and the J segment 4 bases; nucleotides outside the gene matches: 8.